This T cell receptor (beta chain) was identified during a study of PD-L1 blockade in urothelial cancer. Study at large: Blood analysis occurred 3 weeks (second dose) and 6 weeks after treatment start. Across blood samples, T cells had a median count of about 150,000.

Sequencing was performed with immunoSEQ multiplex PCR; in TCRdb, only in-frame clones are kept and a portion is missing. The sample shows about 82,000 clones, 90% of them seen only once. Study-wide points: Improved survival was predicted by pretreatment blood TCR clonality below the median.

There are 15 residues in the CDR3. Germline CDR1 is MGHRA and CDR2 is YSYEKL. Trimming took 0 bases from V and 5 from J, leaving 11 bases between them. This clone was counted between two and nine times. As yet, its antigen is unknown. The chain uses TRBV4-1 and TRBJ2-1; D ambiguous. The clonotype was recovered from a man aged 60-69 years with urothelial cancer. Sequenced material: PBMCs, taken around atezolizumab (anti-PD-L1) treatment. The CDR3 DNA reads as TGCGCCAGCAGCCAAGAAGTAACAGTCGACAATGAGCAGTTCTTC. Encoded protein: CASSQEVTVDNEQFF.